The clone carrying this T cell receptor (beta chain) is medium-sized within its sample. As yet, its antigen is unknown. These data come from a study of T cell repertoires in aging, cancer and after chemotherapy. The study, taken as a whole, reports: In cancer patients, declining TCR diversity with age involved lost richness and lost evenness. In each cancer cohort, median generation probability increased across chemotherapy, suggesting thymic output rebounded. These repertoire data do not allow conclusions about immunological memory after chemotherapy.

V lost 4 bases and J lost 2, with 9 bases in between. CDR3 length: 13 amino acids. CDR1 and CDR2 (germline): ENHRY, SYGVKD. The template was genomic DNA from peripheral blood, not RNA. TRB rearrangements spanning V, D and J were amplified using mixed TRB-A/B primers. TCRdb itself ran the multiplex PCR reads through MiXCR, one entry per CDR3 protein. The sample shows more than 5,000 distinct CDR3 sequences, around 33% of them seen only once. Material for sequencing was blood. This chain uses TRBV10-3 with TRBJ2-7; D is unclear. The receptor comes from a human donor with a blood cancer. In nucleotides, the CDR3 is TGTGCCATCAGTGCTTACACCGCCTACGAGCAGTACTTC. Protein sequence: CAISAYTAYEQYF.